This T cell receptor (beta chain) was sequenced in a study of T cells after yellow fever vaccination. The sample holds a few counts of this clonotype. From germline, CDR1 is MNHNS and CDR2 SASEGT. The CDR3 contains 15 residues. J was trimmed by 12 bases and V by 6 bases; bases with no gene match: 14. Using its own MiXCR run on the 5' RACE reads, TCRdb lists one record per CDR3 protein. Here the sample spans some 500,000 distinct CDR3 sequences, about 13% being singletons. The receptor was isolated from a man aged 25-45 years who received the YFV17D yellow fever vaccine. The input for sequencing was PBMCs, taken on the day of the yellow fever booster vaccination. The chain couples TRBV6-1 to TRBJ2-1, with 10 bases matching TRBD2. The CDR3 nucleotides read TGTGCCAGCAGCACGTTGGGGCTAGCGGGAGAATGGCAGTTCTTC. Encoded protein: CASSTLGLAGEWQFF.